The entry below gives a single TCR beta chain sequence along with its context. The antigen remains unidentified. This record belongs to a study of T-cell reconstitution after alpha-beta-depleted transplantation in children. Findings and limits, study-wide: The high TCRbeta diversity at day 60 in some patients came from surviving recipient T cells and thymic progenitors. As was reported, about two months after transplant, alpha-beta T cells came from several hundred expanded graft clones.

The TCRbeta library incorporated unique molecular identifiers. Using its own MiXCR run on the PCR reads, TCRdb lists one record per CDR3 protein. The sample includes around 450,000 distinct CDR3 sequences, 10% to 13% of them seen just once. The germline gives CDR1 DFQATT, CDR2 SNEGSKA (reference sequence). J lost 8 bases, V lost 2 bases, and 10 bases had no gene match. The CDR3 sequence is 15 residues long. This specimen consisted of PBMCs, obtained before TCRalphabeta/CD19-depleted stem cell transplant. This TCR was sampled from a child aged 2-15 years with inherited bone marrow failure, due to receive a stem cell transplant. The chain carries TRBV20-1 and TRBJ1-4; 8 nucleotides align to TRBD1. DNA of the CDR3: TGCAGTGCTAGACTCACCCAGGGGGCGCGGGAAAAACTGTTTTTT. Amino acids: CSARLTQGAREKLFF.